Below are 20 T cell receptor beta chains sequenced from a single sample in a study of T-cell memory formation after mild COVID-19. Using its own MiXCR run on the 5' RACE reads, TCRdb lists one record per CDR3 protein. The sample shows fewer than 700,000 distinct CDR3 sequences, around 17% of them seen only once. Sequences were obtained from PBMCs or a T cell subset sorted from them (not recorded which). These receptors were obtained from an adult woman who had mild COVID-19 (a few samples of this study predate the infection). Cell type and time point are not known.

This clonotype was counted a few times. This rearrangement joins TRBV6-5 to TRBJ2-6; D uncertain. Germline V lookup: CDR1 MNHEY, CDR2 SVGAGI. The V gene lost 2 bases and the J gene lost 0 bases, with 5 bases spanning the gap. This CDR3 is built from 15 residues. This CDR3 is CASSYGISGANVLTF. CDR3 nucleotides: TGTGCCAGCAGTTACGGGATCTCTGGGGCCAACGTCCTGACTTTC.

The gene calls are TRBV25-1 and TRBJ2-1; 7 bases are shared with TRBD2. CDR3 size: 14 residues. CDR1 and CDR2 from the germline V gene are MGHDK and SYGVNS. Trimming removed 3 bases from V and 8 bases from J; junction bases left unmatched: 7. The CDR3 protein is CASSDPGLVHEQFF. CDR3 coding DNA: TGTGCCAGCAGTGACCCCGGACTAGTACATGAGCAGTTCTTC.

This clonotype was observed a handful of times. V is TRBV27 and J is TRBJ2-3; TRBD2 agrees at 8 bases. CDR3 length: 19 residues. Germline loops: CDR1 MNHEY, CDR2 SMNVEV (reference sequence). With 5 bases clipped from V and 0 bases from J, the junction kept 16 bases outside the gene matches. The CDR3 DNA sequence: TGTGCCAGCAGTCCTACTAGACTCGCGGGGGGCCCAAGCACAGATACGCAGTATTTT. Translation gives CASSPTRLAGGPSTDTQYF.

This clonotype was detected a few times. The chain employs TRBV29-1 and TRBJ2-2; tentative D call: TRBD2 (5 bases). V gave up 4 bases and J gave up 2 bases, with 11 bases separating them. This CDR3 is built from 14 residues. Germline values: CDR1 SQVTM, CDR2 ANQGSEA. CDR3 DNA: TGCAGCGTTGCAGCGGAGGATAACACCGGGGAGCTGTTTTTT. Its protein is CSVAAEDNTGELFF.

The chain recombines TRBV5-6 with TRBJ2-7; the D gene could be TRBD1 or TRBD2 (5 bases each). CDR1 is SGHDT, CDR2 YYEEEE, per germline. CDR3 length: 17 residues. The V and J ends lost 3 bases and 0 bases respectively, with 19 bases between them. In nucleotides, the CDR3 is TGTGCCAGCAGCTGGGGCCCCGGGGCCGAACCCTCCTACGAGCAGTACTTC. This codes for CASSWGPGAEPSYEQYF. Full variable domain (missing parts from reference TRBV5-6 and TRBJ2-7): DAGVTQSPTHLIKTRGQQVTLRCSPKSGHDTVSWYQQALGQGPQFIFQYYEEEERQRGNFPDRFSGHQFPNYSSELNVNALLLGDSALYLCASSWGPGAEPSYEQYFGPGTRLTVT.

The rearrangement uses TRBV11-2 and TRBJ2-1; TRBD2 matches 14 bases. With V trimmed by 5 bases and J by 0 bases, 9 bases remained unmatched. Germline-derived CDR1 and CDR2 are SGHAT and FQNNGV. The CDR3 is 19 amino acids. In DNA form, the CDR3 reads TGTGCCAGCAGCCTCCTGGGACTAGCGGGAGAGGCCTCCTACAATGAGCAGTTCTTC. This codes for CASSLLGLAGEASYNEQFF.

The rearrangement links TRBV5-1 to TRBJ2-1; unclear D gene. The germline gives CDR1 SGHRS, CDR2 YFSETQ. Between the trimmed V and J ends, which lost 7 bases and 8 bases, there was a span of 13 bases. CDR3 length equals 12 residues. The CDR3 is CASSGLVDEQFF. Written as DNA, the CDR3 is TGCGCCAGCTCTGGGCTTGTCGATGAGCAGTTCTTC.

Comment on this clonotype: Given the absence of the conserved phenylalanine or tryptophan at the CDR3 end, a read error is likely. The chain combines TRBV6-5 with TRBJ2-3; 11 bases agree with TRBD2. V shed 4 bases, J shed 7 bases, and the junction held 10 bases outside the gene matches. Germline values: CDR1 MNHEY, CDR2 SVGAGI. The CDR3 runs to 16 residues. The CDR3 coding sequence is TGTGCCAGCAGTTTTGGGACTAGCGGTGGGAGAAATACGCAGTATCTT. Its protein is CASSFGTSGGRNTQYL.

The CDR3: CATSRGRTTLSYEQYF. The DNA for the CDR3 is TGTGCCACCAGCAGAGGCCGGACGACGTTATCCTACGAGCAGTACTTC. The chain carries TRBV15 and TRBJ2-7; no definite D call. The V end lost 1 base, the J end lost 1 base, and 14 bases lay between the germline ends. This CDR3 has 16 residues. Germline assignment: CDR1 LNHNV and CDR2 YYDKDF (reference sequence).

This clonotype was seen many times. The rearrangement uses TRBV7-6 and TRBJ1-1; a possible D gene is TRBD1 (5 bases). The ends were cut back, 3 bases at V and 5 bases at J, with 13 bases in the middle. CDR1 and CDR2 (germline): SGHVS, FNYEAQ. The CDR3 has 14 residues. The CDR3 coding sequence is TGTGCCAGCAGCTTCGGGGGACGGAGAACTGAAGCTTTCTTT. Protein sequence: CASSFGGRRTEAFF. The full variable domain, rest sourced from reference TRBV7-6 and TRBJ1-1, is GAGVSQSPRYKVTKRGQDVALRCDPISGHVSLYWYRQALGQGPEFLTYFNYEAQQDKSGLPNDRFSAERPEGSISTLTIQRTEQRDSAMYRCASSFGGRRTEAFFGQGTRLTVV.

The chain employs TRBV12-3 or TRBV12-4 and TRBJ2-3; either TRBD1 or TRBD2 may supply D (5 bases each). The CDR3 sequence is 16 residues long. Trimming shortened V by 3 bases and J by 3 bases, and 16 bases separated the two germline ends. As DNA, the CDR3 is TGTGCCAGCAGTTTTTTTTTGGGGGTCTTTACAGATACGCAGTATTTT. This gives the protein CASSFFLGVFTDTQYF.

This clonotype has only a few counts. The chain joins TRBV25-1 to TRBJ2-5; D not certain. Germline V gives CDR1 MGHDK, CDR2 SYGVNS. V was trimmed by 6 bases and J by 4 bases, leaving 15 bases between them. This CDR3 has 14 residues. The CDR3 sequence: CASRQLGVGETQYF. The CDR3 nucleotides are TGTGCCAGCAGACAACTGGGCGTGGGAGAGACCCAGTACTTC. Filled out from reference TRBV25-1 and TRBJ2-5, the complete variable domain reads EADIYQTPRYLVIGTGKKITLECSQTMGHDKMYWYQQDPGMELHLIHYSYGVNSTEKGDLSSESTVSRIRTEHFPLTLESARPSHTSQYLCASRQLGVGETQYFGPGTRLLVL.

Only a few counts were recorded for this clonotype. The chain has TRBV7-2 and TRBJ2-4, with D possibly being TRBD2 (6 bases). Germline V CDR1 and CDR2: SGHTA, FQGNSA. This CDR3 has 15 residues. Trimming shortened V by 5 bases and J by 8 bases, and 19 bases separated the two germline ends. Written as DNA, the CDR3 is TGTGCCAGCAGCCTACAAGCGGGTAAAGTGGACATTCAGTACTTC. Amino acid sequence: CASSLQAGKVDIQYF.

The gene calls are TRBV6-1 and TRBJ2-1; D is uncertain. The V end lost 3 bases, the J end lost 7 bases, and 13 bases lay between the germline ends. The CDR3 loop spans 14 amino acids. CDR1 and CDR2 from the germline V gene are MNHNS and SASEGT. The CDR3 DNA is TGTGCCAGCAGTGAGGGTTTCGGGTGGAATGAGCAGTTCTTC. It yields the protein CASSEGFGWNEQFF.

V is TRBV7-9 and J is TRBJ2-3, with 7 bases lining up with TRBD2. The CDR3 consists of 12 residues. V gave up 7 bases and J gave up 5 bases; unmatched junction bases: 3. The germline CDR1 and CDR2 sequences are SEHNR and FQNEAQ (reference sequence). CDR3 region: CASIRGEDTQYF. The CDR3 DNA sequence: TGTGCCAGCATTCGGGGGGAAGATACGCAGTATTTT.

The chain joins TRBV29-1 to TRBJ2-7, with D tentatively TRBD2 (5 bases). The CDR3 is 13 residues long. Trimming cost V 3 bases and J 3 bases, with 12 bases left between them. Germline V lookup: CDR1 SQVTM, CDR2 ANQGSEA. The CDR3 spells CSVEYGDYYEQYF. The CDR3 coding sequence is TGCAGCGTTGAGTACGGGGATTACTACGAGCAGTACTTC.

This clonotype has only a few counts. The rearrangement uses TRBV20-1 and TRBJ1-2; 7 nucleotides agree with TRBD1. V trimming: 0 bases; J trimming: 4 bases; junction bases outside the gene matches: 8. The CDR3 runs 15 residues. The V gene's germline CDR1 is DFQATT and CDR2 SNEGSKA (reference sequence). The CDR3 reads CSAREEGGFGYGYTF. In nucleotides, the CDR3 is TGCAGTGCTAGAGAGGAAGGGGGCTTTGGCTATGGCTACACCTTC.

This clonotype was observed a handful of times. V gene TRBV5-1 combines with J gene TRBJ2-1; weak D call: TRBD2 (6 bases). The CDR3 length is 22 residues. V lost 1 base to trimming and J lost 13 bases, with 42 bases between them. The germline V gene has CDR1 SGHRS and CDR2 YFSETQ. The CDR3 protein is CASSLRSVRDGEDTRIRMRQFF. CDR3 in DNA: TGCGCCAGCAGCTTGAGGAGTGTGCGGGACGGGGAAGACACCCGGATAAGAATGCGACAGTTCTTC.

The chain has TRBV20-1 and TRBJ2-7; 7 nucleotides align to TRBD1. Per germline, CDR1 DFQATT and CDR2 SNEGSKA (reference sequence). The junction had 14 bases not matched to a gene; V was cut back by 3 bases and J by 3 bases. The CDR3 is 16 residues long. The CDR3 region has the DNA TGCAGTGCTAGCGAGGGGACAGCGAACCTATTCTACGAGCAGTACTTC. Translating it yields CSASEGTANLFYEQYF.

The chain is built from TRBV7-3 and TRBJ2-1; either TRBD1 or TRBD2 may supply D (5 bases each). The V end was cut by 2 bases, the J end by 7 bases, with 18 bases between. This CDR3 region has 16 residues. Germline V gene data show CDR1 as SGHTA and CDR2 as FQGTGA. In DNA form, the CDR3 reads TGTGCCAGCAGCTTAGAAGGCTGGGGGAACAGGAATGAGCAGTTCTTC. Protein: CASSLEGWGNRNEQFF.